This is a list of T cell receptor beta chains from one sample in a study of metastatic and nonmetastatic thyroid tumors. TCRdb re-analyzed the PCR reads using MiXCR. The sample consists of 33,000 or so clones, about 21% of them appearing once. Input material: blood. These receptors were taken from a female donor with papillary thyroid cancer or a benign thyroid nodule (not recorded which). Some clones in this sample may be carry-over from other donors' samples. Both conserved end residues are part of each CDR3. D genes are given only for firm matches. Part of the rows lack a size; the others show once, few, many or a class for expanded clones.

NA	TRBV12-3/TRBV12-4	TRBJ2-5	TRBD2	TGTGCCAGCAGTGAGACAGGACTAGCGGGATCCAGAGAGACCCAGTACTTC	CASSETGLAGSRETQYF
many	TRBV4-3	TRBJ1-1	NA	TGCGCCAGCAGCGTAGGAGTGATGAACACTGAAGCTTTCTTT	CASSVGVMNTEAFF
many	TRBV10-1	TRBJ1-1	TRBD1	TGCGCCAGCAGCGGACAGGGTAACACTGAAGCTTTCTTT	CASSGQGNTEAFF
few	TRBV28	TRBJ1-6	NA	TGTGCCAGCGCGGGGGCTGCCCGCGATTCACCCCTCCACTTT	CASAGAARDSPLHF
many	TRBV6-1	TRBJ1-3	NA	TGTGCCTGCACCTCGGGCAGTCAGGCTGGAAACACCATATATTTT	CACTSGSQAGNTIYF
few	TRBV6-1	TRBJ2-7	TRBD1	TGTGTCAGCAGGGGGACAGGGCCCTACGAGCGGTACTTC	CVSRGTGPYERYF
many	TRBV27	TRBJ1-1	TRBD1	TGTGCCAGCAGTTTACGACAGGGGTGGACTGAAGCTTTCTTT	CASSLRQGWTEAFF
medium-sized	TRBV6-5	TRBJ1-1	NA	TGTGCCAGCAGTTACTCCAGGGACACTGAAGCTTTCTTT	CASSYSRDTEAFF
NA	TRBV10-3	TRBJ1-6	NA	TGTGCCATCAGTGAACTGGTGGCAGCGGGTAGCTCACCCCTCCACTTT	CAISELVAAGSSPLHF
few	TRBV6-1	TRBJ2-3	NA	TGTGCCAGCAGTGAAGCGCTTCGGGGTGGTGGTACGCAGTATTTT	CASSEALRGGGTQYF
many	TRBV29-1	TRBJ1-5	NA	TGCAGCGTTGAGGAGGTAGGTCAGCCCCAGCATTTT	CSVEEVGQPQHF
many	TRBV3-1	TRBJ2-5	NA	TGTGCCAGCAGTGTAATGCGGGAGACCCAGTACTTC	CASSVMRETQYF
NA	TRBV19	TRBJ1-6	NA	TGTGCCAGTAGTTCGCGGATTGATTCACCCCTCCACTTT	CASSSRIDSPLHF
NA	TRBV7-8	TRBJ1-2	TRBD1	TGTGCCAGCAGCTTATCCGCGACAGGGGAGGGCTACACCTTC	CASSLSATGEGYTF
few	TRBV2	TRBJ1-2	TRBD1	TGTGCCAGCAGTGGGGGGACAGGGGGCAACTATGGCTTCACCTTC	CASSGGTGGNYGFTF
few	TRBV12-5	TRBJ2-1	TRBD2	TGTGCTAGTGGCCCTAGCGGGGGGCTGTACAATGAGCAGTTCTTC	CASGPSGGLYNEQFF
many	TRBV12-3/TRBV12-4	TRBJ1-1	NA	TGTGCCAGCAGTCCCGCCAGAACTGAAGCTTTCTTT	CASSPARTEAFF
NA	TRBV27	TRBJ1-2	TRBD1	TGTGCCAGCAGTTTATTGGGACAGGGGTCTAACTATGGCTACACCTTC	CASSLLGQGSNYGYTF
many	TRBV2	TRBJ1-1	TRBD1	TGTGCCAGCGGGAAAGACAGGGGGAACACTGAAGCTTTCTTT	CASGKDRGNTEAFF
NA	TRBV4-1	TRBJ2-3	TRBD2	TGCGCCAGCAGCCAACAAGGACTAGCGGGAGGCACAGATACGCAGTATTTT	CASSQQGLAGGTDTQYF
many	TRBV20-1	TRBJ1-1	NA	TGCAGTGCCATTCGGACAGCTACTGAAGCTTTCTTT	CSAIRTATEAFF
medium-sized	TRBV6-1	TRBJ1-2	NA	TGTGCCAGCAGTGATCTGGACCGAGATGGCTACACCTTC	CASSDLDRDGYTF
many	TRBV9	TRBJ2-7	TRBD1	TGTGCCAGCAGCGTAGGACAGGGCGGCTACGAGCAGTACTTC	CASSVGQGGYEQYF
many	TRBV5-1	TRBJ1-1	NA	TGCGCCAGCAGCTACAGGTTGCGCACTGAAGCTTTCTTT	CASSYRLRTEAFF
NA	TRBV5-1	TRBJ2-1	NA	TGCGCCAGCAGCTTGATGATCAGGACTGCTGAGCAGTTCTTC	CASSLMIRTAEQFF
NA	TRBV18	TRBJ2-1	TRBD2	TGTGCCAGCTCACCACAACCCAGCGGGAGAGGGTACAATGAGCAGTTCTTC	CASSPQPSGRGYNEQFF
NA	TRBV20-1	TRBJ2-7	NA	TGCAGTGCTAGAGATGCGGCGGGATCAGGTTACGAGCAGTACTTC	CSARDAAGSGYEQYF
NA	TRBV28	TRBJ1-5	TRBD1	TGTGCCAGCTCAAGGGGGACAGGGGTCAATCAGCCCCAGCATTTT	CASSRGTGVNQPQHF
many	TRBV19	TRBJ2-5	NA	TGTGCCAGTAGTATAGACGGTAACCAAGAGACCCAGTACTTC	CASSIDGNQETQYF
few	TRBV5-6	TRBJ1-4	NA	TGTGCCAGCAGCCTCCTCACCGACCGTGAAAAACTGTTTTTT	CASSLLTDREKLFF
NA	TRBV30	TRBJ2-1	TRBD2	TGTGCCTTGGACATAGCGGGGTCTGAGCAGTTCTTC	CALDIAGSEQFF
NA	TRBV11-2	TRBJ2-1	TRBD2	TGTGCCAGCAGCGAAATCAGCGGGAGGGCTTACAATGAGCAGTTCTTC	CASSEISGRAYNEQFF
NA	TRBV6-2/TRBV6-3	TRBJ2-2	TRBD2	TGTGCCAGCAGCCGTAGGCCGGGACTAGCGGCCGACACCGGGGAGCTGTTTTTT	CASSRRPGLAADTGELFF
medium-sized	TRBV6-1	TRBJ1-6	NA	TGTGCCAGCAGGGACAGTTTTAATTCACCCCTCCACTTT	CASRDSFNSPLHF
NA	TRBV20-1	TRBJ1-1	NA	TGCAGTGCTAGTCGTGTTTTCGCAGGACGTAATATGAACACTGAAGCTTTCTTT	CSASRVFAGRNMNTEAFF
once	TRBV20-1	TRBJ2-1	TRBD2	TGCAGTGCCGAAGCGGCGGGAGCCGGAAGAGATGAGCAGTTCTTC	CSAEAAGAGRDEQFF
many	TRBV29-1	TRBJ2-7	NA	TGCAGCGTTGGAGGCAGGGGGGGGGGAGAGCAGTACTTC	CSVGGRGGGEQYF
many	TRBV28	TRBJ1-6	NA	TGTGCCAGCAGTTTGTCAGACTCCTATAATTCACCCCTCCACTTT	CASSLSDSYNSPLHF
many	TRBV18	TRBJ1-1	TRBD1	TGTGCCAGCTCACCAAGCGGGACAGGGGCTCTGAACACTGAAGCTTTCTTT	CASSPSGTGALNTEAFF
many	TRBV4-2	TRBJ2-7	NA	TGTGCCAGCAGCCAAGATCGTGTCAGCTTCTACGAGCAGTACTTC	CASSQDRVSFYEQYF
many	TRBV3-1	TRBJ1-4	NA	TGTGCCAGCAGCCAGGGGGTAAATGAAAAACTGTTTTTT	CASSQGVNEKLFF
NA	TRBV5-1	TRBJ1-1	NA	TGCGCCAGCAGTGTTGGGTGGGAGGACACTGAAGCTTTCTTT	CASSVGWEDTEAFF
NA	TRBV6-1	TRBJ2-7	TRBD2	TGTGCCAGCAGTAGCGGGGGGGAGCAGTACTTC	CASSSGGEQYF
once	TRBV3-1	TRBJ2-1	NA	TGTGCCAGCAGCCCTCGAGTAGGGGGTGAGCAGTTCTTC	CASSPRVGGEQFF
NA	TRBV30	TRBJ1-4	NA	TGTGCCTGGAGTGTACAGGGCCGTGAACTGTTTTTT	CAWSVQGRELFF
many	TRBV11-2	TRBJ2-3	NA	TGTGCCAGCAGCCCCGGGGGCACAGATACGCAGTATTTT	CASSPGGTDTQYF